Included here is one T cell receptor (beta chain) sequence, with context. These data come from a study of shared clonotypes between healthy human individuals. TCRdb keeps only in-frame clones here, not all; method: immunoSEQ multiplex PCR. The table shows about a million clones, with 70% to 85% occurring only once. Germline CDR1 and CDR2: SEHNR and FQNEAQ (reference sequence). V was clipped by 1 base and J by 2 bases; unmatched bases: 9. The CDR3 contains 17 residues. Donors were Caucasian adults residing in Nashville, Tennessee, USA. The sample was memory CD4+ T cells from PBMCs. Subset denoted: CD45RA-negative fraction. J is TRBJ2-3 and V is TRBV7-9, with 7 bases fitting TRBD2. The receptor's source is a man between 18 and 35 years old in good health. Some clones in this sample may be carry-over from other donors' samples. The CDR3 DNA sequence: TGTGCCAGCAGCTTAGTTCTAGCGGATATAAACACAGATACGCAGTATTTT. Amino acids: CASSLVLADINTDTQYF.